This record covers a single T cell receptor (beta chain). What it binds is unknown. The sample is drawn from a study of T cells after posttransplantation cyclophosphamide. Study outcomes and limitations: Donor CD8+ memory clones often dominated recipient blood repertoires at later times. Blood and skin or GI T cell repertoires showed limited TRB overlap.

Only in-frame clones appear in the TCRdb table, and some are missing; sequencing was by immunoSEQ multiplex PCR. The sample has roughly 30,000 clones; approximately 90% are singletons. Germline V CDR1 and CDR2: MDHEN, SYDVKM. Trimming removed 3 bases from V and 3 bases from J; junction bases left unmatched: 6. This CDR3 has 15 amino acids. V is TRBV28 and J is TRBJ1-2; 8 bases fit TRBD1. The sequence was obtained from a woman aged 40 to 50 with a blood cancer, CMV-positive, and with a related stem cell donor. Sequenced: PBMCs. The CDR3 region has the DNA TGTGCCAGCAGTTTGACAGGGGTTAAGGACTATGGCTACACCTTC. This sequence encodes CASSLTGVKDYGYTF.